This TCR beta chain was identified in a study of radiation and T cells in renal cell carcinoma. Study-wide results and caveats: In blood, top tumor clones expanded by 2 weeks, shrinking by 4.

Time point reported: blood 4 weeks post-SBRT, at nephrectomy. The treatment was: 15 Gy SBRT to primary tumor, nephrectomy 4 weeks later. Nephrectomy followed 15 Gy stereotactic body radiation by 4 weeks. Radiation-treated patients gave blood at baseline, week 2 and week 4. TCRdb's copy holds only in-frame clones and misses some; the assay was immunoSEQ multiplex PCR. This repertoire shows around 78,000 clones, 70% to 90% found once; its top ten account for more than 5.5%. CDR1 and CDR2 (germline): MNHNS, SASEGT. After removal of 4 bases from V and 3 bases from J, the junction contained 6 bases not matched to a gene. The CDR3 contains 15 residues. A remark on this clone: Its cognate antigen is unknown.

V gene TRBV6-1 combines with J gene TRBJ1-5, with 7 bases matching TRBD1. This sequence originates from a woman in her 70s with renal cell carcinoma. The sample in question was blood, obtained from a patient whose treatment included radiotherapy and nephrectomy. In nucleotides, the CDR3 is TGTGCCAGCAGTGGAGGGACAGATCACAATCAGCCCCAGCATTTT. It is translated as CASSGGTDHNQPQHF.